The source of this TCR beta chain is a study of T cell responses to AZD1222 COVID-19 vaccine. Trimming at V came to 5 bases and at J to 0 bases, leaving 11 bases not matched to a gene. The CDR3 has 18 amino acids. Per the germline V gene, CDR1 is LNHDA and CDR2 is SQIVND (reference sequence). The study's findings and limits: The sample set comprised mostly white British donors with more females, and clonal diversity was possibly underestimated. Spike-specific TCR breadth rose after two AZD1222 doses, and depth rose as well. Seropositivity was recorded at baseline in only 6 or 7 AZD1222 recipients. Reports say nearly half of spike-specific TCRs go after unmutated variant regions.

On this clone: No antigen is known for it.

Using immunoSEQ multiplex PCR, the repertoire was profiled, and TCRdb retains in-frame clones only, with some absent. The sample comprises about 92,000 clones, around 87% of which are singletons, and 2.5% to 3% rests with the top ten. The chain combines TRBV19 with TRBJ2-2, with TRBD1 matching 8 bases. The input for sequencing was peripheral blood, taken on day 0 of AZD1222 vaccination. This clonotype was obtained from an adult in good health. CDR3: CASSAGQGFVTNTGELFF. In DNA, the CDR3 is TGTGCCAGTAGTGCCGGACAGGGTTTCGTGACGAACACCGGGGAGCTGTTTTTT.